The 8 T cell receptor beta chains in this list originate from one sample, sequenced in a study of CD8 T cells in Susac syndrome. cDNA came from around 0.5 to 1 ug RNA primed by random hexamers. TCRdb reprocessed the immunoSEQ multiplex PCR reads via MiXCR and lists one record per CDR3 protein. This table has more than 90,000 distinct CDR3 sequences, 90% to 95% appearing once. Sequencing was performed on CD4+ T cells from PBMCs. These receptor sequences come from a human donor with multiple sclerosis.

The CDR3 spells CSARGPQGNSNQPQHF. Written as DNA, the CDR3 is TGCAGTGCTAGAGGACCACAGGGAAATAGCAATCAGCCCCAGCATTTT. The chain couples TRBV20-1 to TRBJ1-5; maybe TRBD1 (6 bases). Germline CDR1 DFQATT, CDR2 SNEGSKA (reference sequence). This CDR3 region has 16 residues. Trimming cost V 1 base and J 0 bases, with 13 bases left between them.

The chain employs TRBV10-3 and TRBJ2-3; 8 bases map to TRBD1. V lost 11 bases to trimming and J lost 0 bases; unmatched junction nucleotides: 10. The germline gives CDR1 ENHRY, CDR2 SYGVKD. The CDR3 consists of 15 residues. CDR3 in amino acids: CASSPQGASTDTQYF. The DNA of the CDR3 is TGTGCCTCATCACCGCAGGGGGCTAGCACAGATACGCAGTATTTT.

This clonotype has only one observation. The junction and the germline gene differ at one end; a read error may be behind it. V and J are TRBV7-9 and TRBJ2-7; TRBD2 agrees at 7 bases. The CDR3 has 14 residues. In germline, CDR1 is SEHNR, CDR2 FQNEAQ (reference sequence). The CDR3 loop reads CASSLAAMAYEQYF. The DNA of the CDR3 is TGTGCCAGCAGCCTAGCGGCCATGGCCTACGAGCAGTACTTC.

CDR3 loop: CSVAGVNTEAFF. The CDR3 DNA reads as TGCAGCGTCGCAGGGGTGAACACTGAAGCTTTCTTT. The rearrangement links TRBV29-1 to TRBJ1-1; D possibly corresponds to TRBD1 (6 bases). The length of the CDR3 is 12 residues. The V end was cut by 6 bases, the J end by 0 bases, with 8 bases between. Germline V lookup: CDR1 SQVTM, CDR2 ANQGSEA. The whole variable domain, remainder taken from reference TRBV29-1 and TRBJ1-1, is SAVISQKPSRDICQRGTSLTIQCQVDSQVTMMFWYRQQPGQSLTLIATANQGSEATYESGFVIDKFPISRPNLTFSTLTVSNMSPEDSSIYLCSVAGVNTEAFFGQGTRLTVV.

The rearrangement uses TRBV3-1 and TRBJ1-1, with D perhaps matching TRBD1 (6 bases). The germline V gene has CDR1 LGHDT and CDR2 YNNKEL (reference sequence). The CDR3 contains 16 residues. Trimming removed 2 bases from V and 5 bases from J, with 18 bases in between. The CDR3 reads CASSQSPGQGITEAFF. The CDR3 nucleotides are TGTGCCAGCAGCCAAAGCCCAGGCCAGGGGATAACTGAAGCTTTCTTT.

The chain combines TRBV19 with TRBJ2-7; D gene ambiguous. Germline CDR1 is LNHDA and CDR2 is SQIVND (reference sequence). This CDR3 is built from 14 residues. V shed 5 bases and J shed 1 base, with 12 bases lying between them. CDR3 in amino acids: CASSFAGLSYEQYF. CDR3 DNA sequence: TGTGCCAGTAGTTTCGCCGGGCTTTCCTACGAGCAGTACTTC.

V gene TRBV20-1 combines with J gene TRBJ1-5; D call uncertain. V lost 0 bases and J lost 2, with 8 bases in between. The CDR3 sequence is 14 residues long. CDR1 is DFQATT, CDR2 SNEGSKA, per germline (reference sequence). CDR3 loop: CSARDSTGNQPQHF. Here the CDR3 DNA reads TGCAGTGCTAGAGATAGTACAGGCAATCAGCCCCAGCATTTT.

The V call is TRBV20-1, the J call TRBJ1-6, with 10 bases lining up with TRBD1. This CDR3 has 14 residues. The J segment lost 11 bases and the V segment lost 4 bases, leaving 8 bases of the junction unmatched. CDR1 and CDR2 (germline): DFQATT, SNEGSKA (reference sequence). The CDR3 DNA reads as TGCAGTGCTAAACACGGACAGGGGGTGACACCCCTCCACTTT. This codes for CSAKHGQGVTPLHF.